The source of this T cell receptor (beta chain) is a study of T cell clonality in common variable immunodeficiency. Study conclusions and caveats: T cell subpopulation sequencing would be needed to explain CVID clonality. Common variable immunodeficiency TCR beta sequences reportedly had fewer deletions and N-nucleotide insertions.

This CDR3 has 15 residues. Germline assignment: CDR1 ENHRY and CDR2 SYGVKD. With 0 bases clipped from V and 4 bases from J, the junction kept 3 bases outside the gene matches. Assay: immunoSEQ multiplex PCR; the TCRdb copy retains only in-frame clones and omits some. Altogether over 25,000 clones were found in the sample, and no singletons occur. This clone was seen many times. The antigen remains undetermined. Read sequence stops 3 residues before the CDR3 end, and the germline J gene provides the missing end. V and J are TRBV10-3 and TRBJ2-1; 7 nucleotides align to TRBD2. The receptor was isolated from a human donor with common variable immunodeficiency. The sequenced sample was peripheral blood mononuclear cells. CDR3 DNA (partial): TGTGCCATCAGTGAGTCCACGGGGGGTTACAATGAG. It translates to CAISESTGGYNE. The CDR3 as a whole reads CAISESTGGYNEQFF.